This T cell receptor (beta chain) is from a study of blood T cell repertoires in COVID-19 (dated by TCRdb to the early 2020s). The study in broad terms: Samples from collaborators originated in the United States, Italy and Spain and spanned both the acute and convalescent phases of COVID-19. The prospective study material was composed of cDNA or gDNA derived from T cells, B-cell-depleted T cells, or PBMCs. Subjects who had been exposed to COVID-19, were actively infected with it, or had recovered from it provided the deeply sampled blood TCRbeta repertoires that made up the dataset. Where HLA class I and class II types were available, the types were taken from metadata supplied by the sample provider, not from assay-based typing. The samples were drawn from the first 160 participants of the ongoing ImmuneRACE study and from 1,254 subjects provided by 6 global collaborators. A de-identified subject ID, COVID-19 status, age in years and sex were almost always included in the sample metadata. A freely available public database, intended as a resource for researchers studying the immune response to SARS-CoV-2, is where the repertoires were released. Study-level results and caveats: The amount of clinical and demographic metadata varied by source and participant and was provided uncurated.

The junction shows trimming of 5 bases on V and 7 bases on J, plus 14 bases between the germline ends. Reading the germline V gene (reference sequence) gives CDR1 LNHDA and CDR2 SQIVND. Including cysteine and phenylalanine, the CDR3 has 14 amino acids. The only DNA kept is the CDR3, 42 bases in frame from the first base. TCRbeta CDR3 regions were amplified from genomic DNA using the immunoSEQ Assay, a bias-controlled multiplex PCR. Concerning the study's data processing: Nucleated cell counts per sample were estimated from amplification of reference gene primers within the assay. Sequence reads were collapsed and filtered to measure the absolute abundance of every unique TCRbeta CDR3 rearrangement. For each sample, productive Simpson clonality was calculated by taking the square root of Simpson's diversity index across productive rearrangements. Drawn from immuneACCESS, this table holds only the in-frame rearrangements with V and J called that TCRdb kept. Clones are partly lost; checked studies trace under half to an unresolved V gene and leave the rest unexplained. From that table come the V and J calls and clone size; the DNA was used to work out D and trimming. Across this sample there are 130,000 to 150,000 clones, with around 80% seen only once. The ten largest make up roughly 4.2% of the sample.

Collaborating institutions collected whole blood in K2EDTA tubes following their own protocols. For TCRbeta analysis, collaborators shipped samples as frozen whole blood, isolated PBMCs, or DNA extracted from either of those sample types. This clone is a singleton in its sample. Its specific antigen is unknown. No base quality information exists; no much larger clone differs at one position. The sample was peripheral blood. This sequence originates from a man aged 55 to 69 with acute or convalescent COVID-19. Recombination connected TRBV19 to TRBJ2-2; no D gene call is confident. DNA sequence: TGTGCCAGTAGTGTCCCCCGGGTGGACGGGGAGCTGTTTTTT. Translated, this gives CASSVPRVDGELFF.